The next 30 T cell receptor beta chains were all read from a single sample in a study of control samples from healthy donors and cancer patients. Profiling relied on immunoSEQ multiplex PCR, and the TCRdb table lists in-frame clones only, not all of them. The top ten clones hold roughly 6% of a sample with 60,000 to 75,000 clones, around nine tenths of them seen once. What was sequenced was PBMCs. Receptors originate from a man aged 55 to 70 with colorectal cancer.

Only a few counts were recorded for this clone. Written as DNA, the CDR3 is TGTGCCAGCAGCTTTGGCCCGGGTTCCTACGAGCAGTACTTC. This encodes CASSFGPGSYEQYF. This chain uses TRBV5-4 with TRBJ2-7; D remains unclear. V lost 2 bases to trimming and J lost 1 base, with 10 bases between them. Per germline, CDR1 SGHNT and CDR2 YYREEE (reference sequence). The CDR3 contains 14 residues.

The rearrangement links TRBV19 to TRBJ2-1; D ambiguous. Germline CDR1 reads LNHDA; CDR2 reads SQIVND (reference sequence). V was trimmed by 7 bases and J by 5 bases, leaving 6 bases between them. The CDR3 is 11 amino acids. The CDR3 protein is CASTRNNEQFF. For the CDR3, the DNA is TGTGCCAGTACCCGAAACAATGAGCAGTTCTTC.

V gene TRBV5-6 combines with J gene TRBJ2-5, with unresolved D. Between the trimmed V and J ends, which lost 4 bases and 5 bases, there was a span of 21 bases. The germline CDR1 and CDR2 sequences are SGHDT and YYEEEE. This CDR3 is 16 amino acids long. Here the CDR3 reads CASSQDISRADETQYF. CDR3 DNA sequence: TGTGCCAGCAGCCAAGATATCTCTAGGGCCGATGAGACCCAGTACTTC.

The gene calls are TRBV5-6 and TRBJ1-2, with D maybe TRBD1 (6 bases). Trimming took off 1 base at V and 4 bases at J, with 14 bases between the two ends. The CDR3 is 15 amino acids. CDR1 is SGHDT and CDR2 is YYEEEE in the germline V gene. The CDR3 sequence is CASSLYRGGAYGYTF. In DNA, the CDR3 is TGTGCCAGCAGCTTGTATCGTGGGGGCGCCTATGGCTACACCTTC.

This chain joins TRBV10-3 and TRBJ1-4; 10 nucleotides align to TRBD1. The CDR3 has 14 amino acids. V gave up 6 bases and J gave up 5 bases; unmatched junction bases: 3. From germline, CDR1 is ENHRY and CDR2 SYGVKD. Written as DNA, the CDR3 is TGTGCCATCAGCCGACAGGGGGCAAATGAAAAACTGTTTTTT. This sequence encodes CAISRQGANEKLFF.

The V gene is TRBV21-1, the J gene TRBJ2-7; the DNA was not used to check the table's D call, TRBD1. TRBV21-1 is a documented pseudogene. There are 16 residues in the CDR3. CDR3 sequence reads: CASSCPRTGHFYEQYF. The CDR3, as DNA: TGTGCCAGCAGCTGCCCTCGGACGGGACACTTCTACGAGCAGTACTTC.

The rearrangement joins TRBV30 to TRBJ1-2; 7 bases are shared with TRBD1. CDR1 is GTSNPN and CDR2 is SVGIG in the germline V gene (reference sequence). The CDR3 is 12 amino acids. J gave up 6 bases and V 3 bases, and 4 bases lay outside the gene matches. CDR3 loop: CAWRRQGNGYTF. Written as DNA, the CDR3 is TGTGCCTGGAGGAGACAGGGCAATGGCTACACCTTC. Filled out from reference TRBV30 and TRBJ1-2, the complete variable domain reads SQTIHQWPATLVQPVGSPLSLECTVEGTSNPNLYWYRQAAGRGLQLLFYSVGIGQISSEVPQNLSASRPQDRQFILSSKKLLLSDSGFYLCAWRRQGNGYTFGSGTRLTVV.

This clone was recorded only once. The chain has TRBV6-6 and TRBJ2-7; TRBD1 matches 12 bases. After removal of 6 bases from V and 2 bases from J, the junction contained 5 bases not matched to a gene. Germline V CDR1 and CDR2: MNHNY, SVGAGI (reference sequence). The CDR3 sequence is 15 residues long. The CDR3 DNA reads as TGTGCCAGCAGCCACGGGACAGGGGGCCCCTACGAGCAGTACTTC. Translating gives CASSHGTGGPYEQYF.

This chain connects TRBV10-3 to TRBJ2-5, with 7 bases lining up with TRBD1. The CDR3 extends over 14 amino acids. V shed 0 bases and J 5 bases; nucleotides not matched to a gene: 3. The germline V gene encodes CDR1 ENHRY and CDR2 SYGVKD. The DNA for the CDR3 is TGTGCCATCAGTGAGTCTACAGGGGTGGAGACCCAGTACTTC. Amino acid sequence: CAISESTGVETQYF.

The V gene is TRBV25-1, the J gene TRBJ1-2; no clear D. Trimming stripped 4 bases from V and 8 bases from J, with 11 bases between. CDR1 is MGHDK, CDR2 SYGVNS, per germline. The CDR3 totals 12 residues. This CDR3 is CASSGLAGGYTF. The CDR3 region has the DNA TGTGCCAGCAGTGGGCTTGCGGGGGGCTACACCTTC.

The chain has TRBV9 and TRBJ2-7, with 12 bases that match TRBD1. The CDR3 consists of 14 residues. The trim removed 4 bases at V and 6 bases at J, leaving 5 bases unmatched. CDR1 SGDLS and CDR2 YYNGEE come from the germline V gene. CDR3 amino acids: CASSRGQGAREQYF. The CDR3 DNA reads TGTGCCAGCAGCAGGGGACAGGGGGCGCGCGAGCAGTACTTC. Using reference TRBV9 and TRBJ2-7 for the parts outside the CDR3, the full variable domain is DSGVTQTPKHLITATGQRVTLRCSPRSGDLSVYWYQQSLDQGLQFLIQYYNGEERAKGNILERFSAQQFPDLHSELNLSSLELGDSALYFCASSRGQGAREQYFGPGTRLTVT.

The sample holds one count of this clone. The gene calls are TRBV5-1 and TRBJ1-2; unclear D gene. V dropped 0 bases and J dropped 4 bases, with 10 bases sitting between them. From germline, CDR1 is SGHRS and CDR2 YFSETQ. This CDR3 has 14 amino acids. The CDR3 region is CASSLEGNSYGYTF. The CDR3 DNA follows: TGCGCCAGCAGCTTGGAGGGAAACAGCTATGGCTACACCTTC.

The chain joins TRBV11-3 to TRBJ2-5; 8 positions agree with TRBD2. The CDR3 has 14 residues. V dropped 2 bases and J dropped 5; count of bases not matched to a gene: 4. CDR1 and CDR2 from the germline V gene are SGHNT and YENEEA. CDR3 amino acids: CASSLFGGAETQYF. The CDR3, as DNA: TGTGCCAGCAGCTTATTCGGGGGGGCCGAGACCCAGTACTTC.

The rearrangement uses TRBV2 and TRBJ1-5, with a tentative D call TRBD1 (6 bases). Germline values: CDR1 SNHLY, CDR2 FYNNEI. V shed 8 bases and J shed 0 bases, with 20 bases lying between them. The CDR3 has 17 residues. CDR3 residues: CASRAGGRVDSNQPQHF. CDR3 sequence (DNA): TGTGCCAGCCGCGCCGGGGGCCGGGTAGATAGCAATCAGCCCCAGCATTTT.

The chain is built from TRBV6-1 and TRBJ2-3, with 13 bases fitting TRBD2. CDR1 MNHNS and CDR2 SASEGT come from the germline V gene. Trimming took 2 bases from V and 1 from J; bases not matched to a gene: 3. The CDR3 runs to 17 residues. The CDR3 protein is CASSERTSGGGTDTQYF. CDR3 DNA sequence: TGTGCCAGCAGTGAACGGACTAGCGGGGGTGGCACAGATACGCAGTATTTT.

This clone came up once. The chain couples TRBV5-1 to TRBJ2-5; D tentatively fits TRBD1 or TRBD2 (6 bases each). The germline V gene encodes CDR1 SGHRS and CDR2 YFSETQ. CDR3 length equals 15 residues. Trimming cost V 0 bases and J 5 bases, with 14 bases left between them. Here the CDR3 reads CASSLAGATSETQYF. CDR3 bases: TGCGCCAGCAGCTTGGCGGGGGCCACAAGTGAGACCCAGTACTTC.

CDR3 in amino acids: CASSDRGRGNQPQHF. CDR3 in DNA: TGTGCCAGCAGTGACAGGGGGCGTGGGAATCAGCCCCAGCATTTT. The chain carries TRBV6-1 and TRBJ1-5; 8 nucleotides match TRBD1. The CDR3 contains 15 residues. The V segment lost 3 bases and the J segment 4 bases; nucleotides outside the gene matches: 5. Germline V gene data show CDR1 as MNHNS and CDR2 as SASEGT.

In its sample, this clone was seen once. The chain joins TRBV19 to TRBJ1-2; no clear D gene. Germline V gives CDR1 LNHDA, CDR2 SQIVND (reference sequence). The CDR3 is 14 residues long. V was clipped by 5 bases and J by 8 bases, with 18 bases between them. This chain's CDR3 is CASSSALGFGGYTF. The DNA of the CDR3 is TGTGCCAGTAGTTCTGCCTTAGGGTTCGGGGGCTACACCTTC.

The chain combines TRBV6-5 with TRBJ1-6, with no clear D. Looked up from germline, CDR1 is MNHEY and CDR2 is SVGAGI. Trimming pared 7 bases from V and 10 bases from J, leaving 14 bases between. The CDR3 contains 13 residues. The CDR3 reads CASTLDGRSPLHF. The DNA of the CDR3 is TGTGCCAGCACCCTGGACGGCAGGTCACCCCTCCACTTT.

The genes are TRBV28 and TRBJ2-7; 8 bases match TRBD2. V trimming: 3 bases; J trimming: 7 bases; junction bases outside the gene matches: 5. Germline V gene lookup returns CDR1 MDHEN and CDR2 SYDVKM. The CDR3 consists of 13 residues. CDR3 in amino acids: CASSFRPGGEQYF. Here the CDR3 DNA reads TGTGCCAGCAGTTTCCGCCCGGGGGGGGAGCAGTACTTC. Together with reference TRBV28 and TRBJ2-7, the CDR3 gives the full variable domain: DVKVTQSSRYLVKRTGEKVFLECVQDMDHENMFWYRQDPGLGLRLIYFSYDVKMKEKGDIPEGYSVSREKKERFSLILESASTNQTSMYLCASSFRPGGEQYFGPGTRLTVT.

The V and J genes are TRBV6-4 and TRBJ2-1, with a weak D call TRBD2 (5 bases). From germline, CDR1 is MRHNA and CDR2 SNTAGT. The V and J ends lost 9 bases and 1 base respectively, with 13 bases between them. This CDR3 has 14 residues. CDR3 amino acids: CASQRDYSYNEQFF. As DNA, the CDR3 is TGTGCCAGTCAACGCGACTATTCCTACAATGAGCAGTTCTTC.

The chain uses TRBV6-2 or TRBV6-3 and TRBJ2-1; a weak D match, TRBD1 (5 bases). CDR1 MNHEY and CDR2 SVGEGT come from the germline V gene. Trimming removed 4 bases at V and 8 bases at J, with 18 bases between. The CDR3 is 15 amino acids. CDR3 amino acids: CASSFRQTLGDEQFF. The CDR3 DNA is TGTGCCAGCAGTTTCCGACAGACCCTCGGAGATGAGCAGTTCTTC.

The chain recombines TRBV3-1 (or the pseudogene TRBV3-2) with TRBJ1-2; 7 positions agree with TRBD1. The ends lost 4 bases at V and 6 bases at J; junction bases unmatched: 11. CDR1 and CDR2 from the germline V gene are LGHDT and YNNKEL (reference sequence). The CDR3 contains 15 residues. The CDR3, as DNA: TGTGCCAGCAGCCCCACCGGGACAGCTGTAAATGGCTACACCTTC. Amino acid sequence: CASSPTGTAVNGYTF.

The V call is TRBV6-5, the J call TRBJ2-7; D gene uncertain. Germline loops: CDR1 MNHEY, CDR2 SVGAGI. The CDR3 covers 14 residues. The ends were cut back, 0 bases at V and 0 bases at J, with 6 bases in the middle. CDR3 loop: CASSYSASSYEQYF. The CDR3 coding sequence is TGTGCCAGCAGTTACTCGGCCAGCTCCTACGAGCAGTACTTC.

The chain is built from TRBV9 and TRBJ1-5; D is undetermined. V dropped 4 bases and J dropped 0 bases, with 11 bases sitting between them. The length of the CDR3 is 15 residues. Germline CDR1 SGDLS, CDR2 YYNGEE. The CDR3 region is CASSRTDYSNQPQHF. In DNA form, the CDR3 reads TGTGCCAGCAGCCGGACGGATTATAGCAATCAGCCCCAGCATTTT.

The chain couples TRBV12-3 or TRBV12-4 to TRBJ1-1; maybe TRBD1 (5 bases). With 5 bases removed from V and 9 bases from J, the gap between germline ends came to 13 bases. CDR3 length: 12 residues. The CDR3 loop is CASSTERGQAFF. The CDR3 DNA reads TGTGCCAGCAGTACCGAACGGGGACAAGCTTTCTTT.

The rearrangement links TRBV18 to TRBJ2-2; 7 bases fit TRBD1. Trimming took 8 bases from V and 7 from J; bases not matched to a gene: 7. CDR1 and CDR2 from the germline V gene are KGHSH and LQKENI. The CDR3 totals 13 residues. In nucleotides, the CDR3 is TGTGCCAGCGACAGGGCGAGGAACGGGGAGCTGTTTTTT. Its protein product is CASDRARNGELFF.

This clone was counted between two and nine times. This chain joins TRBV2 and TRBJ1-6; 12 bases map to TRBD1. The CDR3 totals 15 residues. In germline, CDR1 is SNHLY, CDR2 FYNNEI. The ends lost 6 bases at V and 8 bases at J; junction bases unmatched: 5. This chain's CDR3 is CASRGDRGRYSPLHF. As DNA, the CDR3 is TGTGCCAGCAGGGGGGACAGGGGGCGATATTCACCCCTCCACTTT. The full variable domain, in which reference TRBV2 and TRBJ1-6 provide the parts outside the CDR3, is EPEVTQTPSHQVTQMGQEVILRCVPISNHLYFYWYRQILGQKVEFLVSFYNNEISEKSEIFDDQFSVERPDGSNFTLKIRSTKLEDSAMYFCASRGDRGRYSPLHFGNGTRLTVT.

The CDR3 DNA reads TGTGCCAGCAAAATGGGACAGGGCGAGAATCAGCCCCAGCATTTT. Translation: CASKMGQGENQPQHF. The chain has TRBV6-5 and TRBJ1-5; 9 positions agree with TRBD1. The CDR3 loop spans 15 amino acids. The germline CDR1 and CDR2 sequences are MNHEY and SVGAGI. V was pared by 7 bases and J by 4 bases, with 8 bases of the junction left unmatched.

The genes are TRBV6-5 and TRBJ2-7; TRBD2 is a possible D gene (6 bases). The CDR3 totals 15 residues. V was pared by 6 bases and J by 4 bases, with 19 bases between. CDR1 is MNHEY and CDR2 is SVGAGI in the germline V gene. CDR3 nucleotides: TGTGCCAGCAGCCCCCTTCGGGGGTCCAGTTACGAGCAGTACTTC. It translates to CASSPLRGSSYEQYF.